This T cell receptor beta chain was observed in a study of circulating CD8 cells and anti-PD-1 response in melanoma (dated by TCRdb to about 2020). Broadly, across the study: Nivolumab was administered to patients intravenously at 3 mg/kg every 2 weeks. Of the approximately 13 patients in the melanoma cohort, seven received anti-PD-1 as first-line therapy and six had prior targeted therapy or immunotherapy. Responders were defined as patients showing complete or partial responses, and non-responders as patients showing stable or progressive disease (RECIST v1.1). The TCR repertoire analysis covered approximately eleven melanoma patients: 7 non-responders and 4 responders. PD-1 on on-treatment samples was detected using a biotinylated anti-human IgG4 antibody.

The full study reports these points: The authors pointed out that the cohort included both treatment-naive and previously treated patients, and that this mix could influence the results. The DNEG repertoire was the most diverse; PD-1 and DPOS showed similar, higher clonality, and TIGIT repertoires were the least diverse. The published TCR repertoire comparisons relied only on baseline and M1 samples from a small cohort that had few responders. Since no tumor material could be accessed, the researchers instead assessed tumor reactivity using peptide assays on expanded sorted subsets. Repertoires were mostly private between subsets, with fewer than 7.5% of TRB clonotypes shared at M1, and the greatest sharing occurred between DPOS and TIGIT. Because of limited material, replicates were generally not included when the experiments were performed.

The germline V gene specifies MDHEN as CDR1 and SYDVKM as CDR2. Trimming leaves V shorter by 3 bases and J shorter by 3 bases, with the junction holding 0 bases beyond the gene matches. The CDR3 runs 15 amino acids, cysteine and phenylalanine included. Left in the record is the CDR3 DNA by itself, 45 bases read in frame from the first base. The data were produced on a NextSeq 500. The QIAseq Immune Repertoire RNA Library Kit, Human TCR Panel was used to prepare TCR libraries from approximately 15 ng of total RNA. TCR libraries were sequenced on an Illumina NextSeq with a Mid Output V2 kit, using asymmetric 261x41 paired-end reads. Each TCR library was diluted to roughly 4 nM, pooled, denatured and loaded at 1.0 pM. The original methods were these. TCR FASTQ files were processed in the QIAGEN GeneGlobe Data Analysis Center, with downstream analysis in R 3.5.2. Clonality was calculated as one minus Shannon entropy normalized by the log of the number of unique productive sequences. Fisher exact tests at 5% FDR, run separately within each subset, picked out TRA or TRB clonotypes whose abundance differed between baseline and M1. Differentially abundant clonotypes were grouped as emerging, expanding, contracting or non-expanding/contracting. Repertoire overlap between patients was measured with Morisita's overlap index. Using fastp trimming at Q25 and MiXCR clonotype assembly, TCRdb reanalyzed the public sequencing data and kept in-frame beta chains. Rows are combined by CDR3 protein, so each entry shows the most common genes and DNA. For this entry, the V and J calls and clone size follow TCRdb and not the study's own pipeline. This sample is represented by around 460 distinct CDR3 sequences; approximately 6% of them were singletons. The top ten clonotypes cover roughly 19% of the sample.

This clonotype registers as large (0.1 to 1%) within its sample. Its antigen is currently not known. No clone much larger than this one lies a single base away; base qualities are absent. Using a BD FACSAria II cell sorter, four subsets defined by PD-1 and/or TIGIT were sorted out of live CD3+CD8+TCRalphabeta+ cells. Circulating CD8 T cells were sorted into four subsets by PD-1 and TIGIT expression to characterize their relevance to anti-PD-1 therapy response. Both TCR alpha and TCR beta chains were sequenced from each sorted CD8 T-cell subset. Peripheral blood was collected at three points: before the first anti-PD-1 injection, after two injections and after four injections. Ficoll gradient centrifugation was used to isolate PBMCs right away. Until use, PBMCs were kept cryopreserved in liquid nitrogen in RPMI containing about 21% FCS and around 10% DMSO. After thawing, PBMCs were stained with a viability dye and with antibodies against CD3, CD8alpha, TCRalphabeta, PD-1 and TIGIT. Total RNA was extracted with the RNeasy Kit, and a RIN above 7 was reached by every sample.

This receptor was obtained from a human donor with melanoma. Sequencing used CD8+ T cells from PBMCs, obtained at baseline or after one month of anti-PD-1 therapy (not recorded which). Rearrangement joined TRBV28 to TRBJ2-1; 12 bases in the junction line up with TRBD2. This receptor has the CDR3 CASSLTSGSYNEQFF. The sequenced DNA is TGTGCCAGCAGTTTGACTAGCGGGAGCTACAATGAGCAGTTCTTC. With the rest looked up from the reference TRBV28 and TRBJ2-1 genes rather than sequenced, the full variable domain is DVKVTQSSRYLVKRTGEKVFLECVQDMDHENMFWYRQDPGLGLRLIYFSYDVKMKEKGDIPEGYSVSREKKERFSLILESASTNQTSMYLCASSLTSGSYNEQFFGPGTRLTVL.